This T cell receptor beta chain comes out of a study of T-cell reconstitution after alpha-beta-depleted transplantation in children. Germline assignment: CDR1 DFQATT and CDR2 SNEGSKA (reference sequence). The CDR3 covers 15 residues. Trimming cost V 6 bases and J 4 bases; bases outside gene matches: 11. During its preparation, the TCRbeta library received unique molecular identifiers. TCRdb called the PCR reads again in MiXCR, with one record for every CDR3 protein. Of 500,000 to 600,000 distinct CDR3 sequences listed, approximately 32% were seen once; the top ten hold roughly 2.5%. The chain employs TRBV20-1 and TRBJ1-2; 10 bases match TRBD1. The starting material was PBMCs from the stem cell graft donor, obtained from the stem cell graft. The clonotype was recovered from a human donor who donated a stem cell graft to a child with aplastic anemia. The CDR3 nucleotides read TGCAGTGCCCGGATACAGGACAGGGGGAGCTATGGCTACACCTTC. Protein: CSARIQDRGSYGYTF.